This T cell receptor (beta chain) was identified during a study of Graves' ophthalmopathy and Graves' hyperthyroidism listed by TCRdb under 2018. About the study as a whole: Peripheral blood was collected before any treatment was given, at the time of initial diagnosis. In total, 135 blood samples were TCR-sequenced: 40 to 45 ophthalmopathy, over 70 hyperthyroidism and some 17 hyperthyroidism-to-ophthalmopathy patients. To explore V-J signatures distinguishing ophthalmopathy from hyperthyroidism, a discovery set of approximately 100 patients (around 44 ophthalmopathy, roughly 55 stable hyperthyroidism) was enrolled. TCR beta repertoire signatures were used to distinguish Graves' ophthalmopathy from Graves' hyperthyroidism and to predict progression to ophthalmopathy. For training and testing, the 80 to 100 patients in the discovery cohort were randomly divided in a 7:3 ratio. An independent validation cohort was composed of approximately 19 hyperthyroidism patients and roughly 16 patients who later progressed from hyperthyroidism to ophthalmopathy. Following sampling, methimazole starting at 30 mg daily was administered to hyperthyroidism patients, and high-dose intravenous methylprednisolone was administered to ophthalmopathy patients. T-cell repertoires of thyroid tissue and blood were compared in a handful of hyperthyroidism patients. Beyond this particular receptor, the publication reports: Most expanded thyroid clonotypes with a frequency above 0.001 also appeared in blood, which suggests that blood repertoires may reflect the immune response in the thyroid. In validation, the model predicted ophthalmopathy progression with more than 55% sensitivity and about 73% specificity; roughly eleven predicted patients were CT-confirmed with GO in a median of about 6.2 months. In cross-validation, the 13-signature model distinguished ophthalmopathy from stable hyperthyroidism with approximately 90% sensitivity and roughly 81% specificity, while in the test set the corresponding values were roughly 80% and 75%. No statistical method was used to predetermine the sample size, and group allocation was not hidden from the investigators.

About this clonotype itself: Its binding antigen is unknown. Qualities for individual bases were not recorded, and no much larger clone is one base off.

For repertoire sequencing, TCR beta CDR3 regions were amplified from RNA transcripts. The first round was an RT-PCR using HTBI primers with the Qiagen OneStep RT-PCR kit, and this first round was followed by a second-round multiplex PCR, then size selection and purification. Libraries were sequenced on an Illumina HiSeq2000 using paired-end 100 bp reads. The authors processed their data as follows. SOAPnuke was used to process the reads, throwing out any read that had adapters, had uncalled bases, had a mean Phred below 15, or lacked an exact constant-primer or identifier match. High-quality paired reads were merged with COPE v1.2.5. Unique nucleotide sequences were defined as clonotypes and aligned to IMGT TRB V, D and J references using MiTCR v1.1. Analysis was restricted to V-J combinations with a frequency above 0.0001, which covered about 99% of repertoires. A TCR clonal expansion and chaos score per V-J combination was defined as the ratio of F50 clonal expansion to chaos observed in the TCRdist matrix. Welch's t-statistics and random forest were used to reduce features to more than ten V-J combinations, which were fed into a naive Bayes classifier. The similarity between thyroid and blood repertoires was quantified using the Morisita-Horn index. TCRdb's own reprocessing of the public reads used fastp at Q25 and MiXCR and kept productive beta chains. Each entry merges the rows of one CDR3 protein and shows their most common DNA and genes. It is TCRdb's table, rather than the study itself, that gives the V and J calls and clone size. The sample contains fewer than 400,000 distinct CDR3 sequences, 15% to 20% of them found a single time. The ten largest clonotypes hold 1.5% to 2% of the sample.

V is shortened by 3 bases, J by 3 bases, and the region joining them spans 8 bases. The cysteine opens and the phenylalanine closes a CDR3 of 13 amino acids. Of the read, only the CDR3 DNA is kept; its 39 bases are in frame from base 1. CDR1 and CDR2 are drawn from the germline V gene (reference sequence): LNHDA, SQIVND. The ophthalmopathy patients had moderately to severely active disease, with a Clinical Activity Score of 3 or higher, a NOSPECS grade of 4 or higher, and a disease duration of less than 3 months. Patients with other autoimmune diseases, uncontrolled infections, pregnancy or lactation were excluded from the study. Clinical symptoms, serum thyroxine, TRAb, thyroid ultrasound and orbital computed tomography were used for diagnosis. Ficoll-Paque density gradient centrifugation was used to isolate PBMCs from 8 to 10 ml of fresh peripheral blood. Trizol reagent was used to extract the total RNA, and its quality was then checked on an Agilent 2100 Bioanalyzer.

The specimen was peripheral blood. This chain is built from TRBV19 and TRBJ2-5; the D gene lacks a confident call. The TCR originated in a woman under 30 with Graves' ophthalmopathy. Donor details come from another sample of the same person, matched by shared clones. The nucleotide sequence is TGTGCCAGTAGTATTCATAGGAAAGAGACCCAGTACTTC. It specifies CASSIHRKETQYF.